The sequence of this TCR beta chain was determined in a study of T cells in Graves' hyperthyroidism and ophthalmopathy. The overall study: Peripheral blood collection took place at initial diagnosis, before any treatment. Study-level findings and limits: Ophthalmopathy stood apart from stable hyperthyroidism in a 13 V-J model.

Germline lookup yields CDR1 LGHNA and CDR2 YSLEER. Trimming at V came to 1 base and at J to 4 bases, leaving 15 bases not matched to a gene. This CDR3 is 18 amino acids long. TCR beta CDR3 regions were amplified from RNA. The primer set for the first-round RT-PCR of the TCR CDR3 was HTBI. TCRdb ran MiXCR on the multiplex PCR reads and lists one entry per CDR3 protein. Of approximately 600,000 distinct CDR3 sequences listed, 14% to 15% were seen once; the top ten hold over 3.5%. In the case of this clonotype: Its target is not known.

The cohort's ophthalmopathy patients, a group with duration under 3 months, had a Clinical Activity Score of at least 3 and a NOSPECS grade of at least 4. Exclusion criteria comprised uncontrolled infection, other autoimmune disease, pregnancy or lactation. The TCR sequence derives from a middle-aged woman with Graves' ophthalmopathy. The sample taken for sequencing was blood. This chain uses TRBV4-3 with TRBJ1-1, with 7 bases matching TRBD1. The CDR3 sequence is CASSQADRARYRGTEAFF. In DNA form, the CDR3 reads TGCGCCAGCAGCCAAGCAGACAGGGCCCGCTATCGGGGCACTGAAGCTTTCTTT.